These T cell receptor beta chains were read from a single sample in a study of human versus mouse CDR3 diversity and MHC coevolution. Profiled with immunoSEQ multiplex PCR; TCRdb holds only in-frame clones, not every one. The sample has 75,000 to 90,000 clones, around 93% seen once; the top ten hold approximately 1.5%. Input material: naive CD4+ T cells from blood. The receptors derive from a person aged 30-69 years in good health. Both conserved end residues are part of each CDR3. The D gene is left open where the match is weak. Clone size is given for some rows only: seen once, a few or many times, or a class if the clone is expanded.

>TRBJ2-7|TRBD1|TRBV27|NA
CASSPPGQPYEQYF
TGTGCCAGCAGTCCCCCGGGACAGCCCTACGAGCAGTACTTC
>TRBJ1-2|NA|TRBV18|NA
CASSPPGQGLFF
TGTGCCAGCTCACCACCAGGGCAGGGCCTGTTCTTC
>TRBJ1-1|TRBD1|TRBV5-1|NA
CASLPPGQVLNTEAFF
TGCGCCAGCTTACCCCCAGGACAGGTTCTGAACACTGAAGCTTTCTTT
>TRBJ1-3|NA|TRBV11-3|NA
CASSLSGSGNTIYF
TGTGCCAGCAGCTTGTCGGGCTCTGGAAACACCATATATTTT
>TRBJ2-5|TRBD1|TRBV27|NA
CASSLLQGRGTQYF
TGTGCCAGCAGCTTGTTACAGGGGAGAGGGACCCAGTACTTC
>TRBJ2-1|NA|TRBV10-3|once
CAMRDFPYNEQFF
TGTGCCATGCGGGACTTCCCCTACAATGAGCAGTTCTTC
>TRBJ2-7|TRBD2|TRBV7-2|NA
CASSAGTSGKWGRYEQYF
TGTGCCAGCAGCGCCGGGACTAGCGGGAAGTGGGGTCGCTACGAGCAGTACTTC
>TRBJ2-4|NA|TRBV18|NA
CASSPPSGGGKNIQYF
TGTGCCAGCTCACCACCGTCAGGGGGAGGCAAAAACATTCAGTACTTC
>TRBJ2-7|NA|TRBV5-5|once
CASSLAQGYEQYF
TGTGCCAGCAGCTTGGCGCAGGGCTACGAGCAGTACTTC
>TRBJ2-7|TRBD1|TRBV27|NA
CASSPRTGRLYEQYF
TGTGCCAGCAGTCCCCGGACAGGGAGGCTCTACGAGCAGTACTTC
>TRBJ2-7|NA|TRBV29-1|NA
CSTGLGPGSSYEQYF
TGCAGCACGGGGTTGGGCCCTGGGAGCTCCTACGAGCAGTACTTC
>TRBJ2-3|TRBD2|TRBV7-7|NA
CASSLGLAGDTQYF
TGTGCTAGCAGCTTAGGGCTAGCGGGGGATACGCAGTATTTT
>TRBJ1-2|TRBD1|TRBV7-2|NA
CASSGRGTSADGYTF
TGTGCCAGCAGCGGCAGGGGGACATCGGCTGATGGCTACACCTTC
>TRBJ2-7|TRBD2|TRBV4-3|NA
CASSRALAGGISYEQYF
TGCGCCAGCAGCAGGGCACTAGCGGGAGGAATCTCCTACGAGCAGTACTTC
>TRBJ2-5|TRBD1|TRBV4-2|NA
CASSQDLTGGQETQYF
TGTGCCAGCAGCCAAGATTTGACAGGGGGACAAGAGACCCAGTACTTC
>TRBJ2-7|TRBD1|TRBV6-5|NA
CASRPDRVRGEQYF
TGTGCCAGCAGGCCGGACAGGGTTCGCGGCGAGCAGTACTTC
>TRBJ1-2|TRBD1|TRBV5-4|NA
CASSPGQGANLYGYTF
TGTGCCAGCAGCCCTGGACAGGGGGCGAACCTCTATGGCTACACCTTC
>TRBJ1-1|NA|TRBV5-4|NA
CASSPWNTEAFF
TGTGCCAGCAGCCCATGGAACACTGAAGCTTTCTTT
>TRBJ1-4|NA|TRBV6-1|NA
CASSLPGGGEKLFF
TGTGCCAGCAGTTTACCGGGAGGGGGAGAAAAACTGTTTTTT
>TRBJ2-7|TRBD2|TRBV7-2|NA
CASSLAGGPYEQYF
TGTGCCAGCAGTCTAGCGGGAGGGCCCTACGAGCAGTACTTC
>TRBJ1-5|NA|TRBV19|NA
CASSIQANQPQHF
TGTGCCAGTAGTATCCAGGCCAATCAGCCCCAGCATTTT
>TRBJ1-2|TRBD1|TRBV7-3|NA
CASSPGTGGGRFKYGYTF
TGTGCCAGCAGCCCCGGAACAGGGGGCGGACGATTTAAGTATGGCTACACCTTC
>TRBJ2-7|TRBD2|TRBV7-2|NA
CASSSMTSGKVEQYF
TGTGCCAGCAGCTCAATGACTAGCGGGAAGGTCGAGCAGTACTTC
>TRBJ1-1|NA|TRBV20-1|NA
CSARDQDSSVF
TGCAGTGCTAGAGATCAGGATTCCTCCGTCTTT
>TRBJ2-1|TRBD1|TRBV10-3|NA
CAIRTEGQGSYNEQFF
TGTGCCATCAGGACCGAGGGACAGGGGTCCTACAATGAGCAGTTCTTC
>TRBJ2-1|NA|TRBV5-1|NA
CASSPLAVGAEQFF
TGCGCCAGCAGCCCATTAGCGGTGGGTGCCGAGCAGTTCTTC
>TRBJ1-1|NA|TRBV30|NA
CAWSVGTPAFF
TGTGCCTGGAGTGTAGGGACACCCGCTTTCTTT
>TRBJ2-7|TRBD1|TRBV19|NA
CASRDRGRGEQYF
TGTGCCAGTAGGGACAGGGGGCGAGGGGAGCAGTACTTC
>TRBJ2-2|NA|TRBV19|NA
CASSIRRGSTGELFF
TGTGCCAGTAGTATCAGGCGGGGAAGCACCGGGGAGCTGTTTTTT